This entry describes one TCR beta chain. The missing CDR3 end, 3 residues past where the read stops, is filled in from the germline J gene. With V trimmed by 0 bases and J by 0 bases, 0 bases remained unmatched. Germline loops: CDR1 ENHRY, CDR2 SYGVKD. This CDR3 has 15 amino acids. The data originate from a study of T cells in women clearing cervical HPV infection. The overall study: Blood came at first lesion visit for cases, post-clearance for controls.

Data came from immunoSEQ multiplex PCR; TCRdb stores just in-frame clones and leaves some out. The table lists fewer than 30,000 clones. Sequenced input: blood buffy coat. The receptor was isolated from a woman between 18 and 70 years old with a cervical HPV16 infection that either progressed to CIN3+ or cleared (not recorded which). The V call is TRBV10-3, the J call TRBJ2-3; the match to TRBD2 covers 7 bases. The sequenced part of the CDR3 DNA is TGTGCCATCAGTGAGTCTAGCGGGAGCACAGATACG. Translating gives CAISESSGSTDT. The whole CDR3 protein reads CAISESSGSTDTQYF.